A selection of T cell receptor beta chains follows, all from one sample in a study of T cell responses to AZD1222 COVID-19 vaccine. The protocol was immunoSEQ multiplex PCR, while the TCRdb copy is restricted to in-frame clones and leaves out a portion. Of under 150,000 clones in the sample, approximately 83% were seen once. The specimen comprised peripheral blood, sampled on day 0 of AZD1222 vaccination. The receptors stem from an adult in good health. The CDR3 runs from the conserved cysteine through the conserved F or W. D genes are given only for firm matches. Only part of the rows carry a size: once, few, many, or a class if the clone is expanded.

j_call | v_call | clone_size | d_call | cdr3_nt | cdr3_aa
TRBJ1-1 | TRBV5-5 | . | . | TGTGCCAGCAGCTTTCACAGAATGAACACTGAAGCTTTCTTT | CASSFHRMNTEAFF
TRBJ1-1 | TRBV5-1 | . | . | TGCGCCAGCAGCTTGGGGCTGGGGGAAACTGAAGCTTTCTTT | CASSLGLGETEAFF
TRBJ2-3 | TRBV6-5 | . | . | TGTGCCAGCAGTCACACACAACAGGGTTGGGCGCAGTATTTT | CASSHTQQGWAQYF
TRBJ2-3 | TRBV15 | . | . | TGTGCCACCAGCAGAGATGGAACGGGTAGCGCAGATACGCAGTATTTT | CATSRDGTGSADTQYF
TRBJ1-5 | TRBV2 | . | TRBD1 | TGTGCCAGCAGGAGGGACAGACCTACCAATCAGCCCCAGCATTTT | CASRRDRPTNQPQHF
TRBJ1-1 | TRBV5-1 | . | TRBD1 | TGCGCCAGCAGCTTGGGTTCGGGACAGGGTGGCACTGAAGCTTTCTTT | CASSLGSGQGGTEAFF
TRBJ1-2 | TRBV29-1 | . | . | TGCAGCGTTGAAAGTCCCAATGGCTACACCTTC | CSVESPNGYTF
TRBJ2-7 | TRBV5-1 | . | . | TGCGCCAGCAGCTTAGGCTCCTCCTACGAGCAGTACTTC | CASSLGSSYEQYF
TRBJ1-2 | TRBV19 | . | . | TGTGCCACCTCCACGCCGGGTACTTTAAACTATGGCTACACCTTC | CATSTPGTLNYGYTF
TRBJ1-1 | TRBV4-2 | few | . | TGTGCCAGCAGCCAAGACCCGACTGTGAACACTGAAGCTTTCTTT | CASSQDPTVNTEAFF
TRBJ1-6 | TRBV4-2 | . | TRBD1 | TGTGCCAGCAGCCAAGAAATAACAGGGGGTAATTCACCCCTCCACTTT | CASSQEITGGNSPLHF
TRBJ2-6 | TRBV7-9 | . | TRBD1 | TGTGCCAGCAGCTTCCGGGACAGGGCATCTGGGGCCAACGTCCTGACTTTC | CASSFRDRASGANVLTF
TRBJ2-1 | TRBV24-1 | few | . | TGTGCCACCAGTGATTTCAATTCTTTTAATGAGCAGTTCTTC | CATSDFNSFNEQFF
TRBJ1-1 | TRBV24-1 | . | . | TGTGCCACCAGTGAGTCCCATCAAGGGAACACTGAAGCTTTCTTT | CATSESHQGNTEAFF
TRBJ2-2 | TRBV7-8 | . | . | TGTGCCAGCAGCTTAGGAGGAGAAGTAACCGGGGAGCTGTTTTTT | CASSLGGEVTGELFF
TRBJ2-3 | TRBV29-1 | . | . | TGCAGCGGCAGAGTCACAGATACGCAGTATTTT | CSGRVTDTQYF
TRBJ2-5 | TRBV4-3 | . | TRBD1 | TGCGCCAGCAGCCGTCGGGGGACAGGGGGCTTGTGGGAGACCCAGTACTTC | CASSRRGTGGLWETQYF
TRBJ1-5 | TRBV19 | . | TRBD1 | TGTGCCAGTAGTATCCGGACAGGGGGAGGCAATCAGCCCCAGCATTTT | CASSIRTGGGNQPQHF
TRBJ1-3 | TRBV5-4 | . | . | TGTGCCAGCAGCCCCGGAGGGCCCTCTGGAAACACCATATATTTT | CASSPGGPSGNTIYF
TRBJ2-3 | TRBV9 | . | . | TGTGCCAGCAAGGGAAGAAACACAGATACGCAGTATTTT | CASKGRNTDTQYF
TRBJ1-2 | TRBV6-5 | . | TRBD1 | TGTGCCAGCAGCACGGGACAGGGGTTCTTTGGCTACACCTTC | CASSTGQGFFGYTF
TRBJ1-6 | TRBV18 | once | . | TGTGCCAGCTCTCGGACCGGATCACCCCTCCACTTT | CASSRTGSPLHF
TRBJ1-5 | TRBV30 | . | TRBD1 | TGTGCCTGGAGTGTATCCGGACAGGGGGCGAATCAGCCCCAGCATTTT | CAWSVSGQGANQPQHF
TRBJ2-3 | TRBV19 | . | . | TGTGCCAGTAGTATGTTGGATACGCAGTATTTT | CASSMLDTQYF
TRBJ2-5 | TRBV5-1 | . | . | TGCGCCAGCAGCCCTTACGGACGGACCTCCCAAGAGACCCAGTACTTC | CASSPYGRTSQETQYF
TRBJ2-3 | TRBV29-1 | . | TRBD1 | TGCAGCGTCACCGGGACAGGGTTGAAAAATACGCAGTATTTT | CSVTGTGLKNTQYF
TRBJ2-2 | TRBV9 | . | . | TGTGCCAGCAGCGTAGTGGGGCCGCCCGGGGAGCTGTTTTTT | CASSVVGPPGELFF
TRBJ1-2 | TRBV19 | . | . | TGTGCCAGCCGCCGGGACCTCGCTAACTATGGCTACACCTTC | CASRRDLANYGYTF
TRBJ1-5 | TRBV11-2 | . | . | TGTGCCAGCAGCCGCGACAGGAATCAGCCCCAGCATTTT | CASSRDRNQPQHF
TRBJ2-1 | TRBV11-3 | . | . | TGTGCCAGCAGCTTACCCCCCAGCTCCTACAATGAGCAGTTCTTC | CASSLPPSSYNEQFF
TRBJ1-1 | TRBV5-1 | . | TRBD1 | TGCGCCAGCAGCTTGGTACCTACTCGACAGGGCCAGAACACTGAAGCTTTCTTT | CASSLVPTRQGQNTEAFF
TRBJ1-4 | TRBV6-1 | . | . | TGTGCCAGCAGTGAACCAGGGTTCTATGAAAAACTGTTTTTT | CASSEPGFYEKLFF
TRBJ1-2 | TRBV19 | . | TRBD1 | TGTGCCAGTAGTCTAAGAAAGGGGGGGACAGGGGTCGACGGCTACACCTTC | CASSLRKGGTGVDGYTF
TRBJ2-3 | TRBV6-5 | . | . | TGTGCCAGCAGCAACCAGGGGCTTAGCACAGATACGCAGTATTTT | CASSNQGLSTDTQYF
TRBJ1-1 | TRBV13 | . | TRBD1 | TGTGCCAGCAGCCACTGGGACAGGGAAAAGACTGAAGCTTTCTTT | CASSHWDREKTEAFF
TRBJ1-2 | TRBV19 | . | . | TGTGCCAGTAGCCACCAGGGGTTAACTGGCTACACCTTC | CASSHQGLTGYTF
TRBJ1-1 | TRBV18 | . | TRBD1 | TGTGCCAGCTCACCACCCGGCGGGGGGACAGGCACTGAAGCTTTCTTT | CASSPPGGGTGTEAFF
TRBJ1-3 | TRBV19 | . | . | TGTGCCAGTAGTATATTATTTATACAGTCCTCTGGAAACACCATATATTTT | CASSILFIQSSGNTIYF
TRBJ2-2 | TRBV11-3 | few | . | TGTGCCAGCAGCTTAGTACCGCCCACCGGGGAGCTGTTTTTT | CASSLVPPTGELFF
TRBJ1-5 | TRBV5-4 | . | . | TGTGCCAGCAGCTTAAGCCCGATCAGCGGCAATCAGCCCCAGCATTTT | CASSLSPISGNQPQHF
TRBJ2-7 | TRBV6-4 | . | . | TGTGCCAGCAGTGACTCGTGGGGCAGCTCCTACGAGCAGTACTTC | CASSDSWGSSYEQYF
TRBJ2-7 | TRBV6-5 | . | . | TGTGCCAGCAGTTACTCGGTTGGTTACGAGCAGTACTTC | CASSYSVGYEQYF
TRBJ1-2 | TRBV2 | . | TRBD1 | TGTGCCAGCAGTGCGGGACAGGGGAACTATGGCTACACCTTC | CASSAGQGNYGYTF
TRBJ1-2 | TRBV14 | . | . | TGTGCCAGCAGCTTAACAGGACTGTACGGGACTCTTAACTATGGCTACACCTTC | CASSLTGLYGTLNYGYTF